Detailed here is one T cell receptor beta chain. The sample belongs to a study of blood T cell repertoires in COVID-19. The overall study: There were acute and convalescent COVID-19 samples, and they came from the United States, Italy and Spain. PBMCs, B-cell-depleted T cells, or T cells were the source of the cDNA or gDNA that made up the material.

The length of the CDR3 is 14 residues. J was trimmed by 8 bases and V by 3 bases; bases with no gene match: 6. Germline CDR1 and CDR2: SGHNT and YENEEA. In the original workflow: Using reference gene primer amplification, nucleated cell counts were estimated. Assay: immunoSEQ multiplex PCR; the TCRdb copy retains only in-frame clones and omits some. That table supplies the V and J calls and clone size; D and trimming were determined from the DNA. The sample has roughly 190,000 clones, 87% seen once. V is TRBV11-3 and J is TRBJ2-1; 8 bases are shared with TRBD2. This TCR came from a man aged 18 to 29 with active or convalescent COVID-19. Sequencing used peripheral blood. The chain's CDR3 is CASSLSGSSYEQFF. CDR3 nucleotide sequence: TGTGCCAGCAGCTTGAGCGGGAGTTCCTATGAGCAGTTCTTC.